These 24 T cell receptor beta chains share one sample of origin, sequenced in a study of identical twins. MiXCR, run by TCRdb on the 5' RACE reads, gives a single entry per CDR3 protein. The data show more than 1.5 million distinct CDR3 sequences, about 32% seen once. Source material: cord blood. These receptors were taken from a newborn girl in good health.

This clonotype was observed a handful of times. The V and J genes are TRBV28 and TRBJ2-1; D might be TRBD2 (5 bases). The V gene's germline CDR1 is MDHEN and CDR2 SYDVKM. Trimming took 8 bases from V and 4 from J, leaving 12 bases between them. CDR3 size: 13 residues. The DNA for the CDR3 is TGTGCCAGCTTGACGAGCGGATACAATGAGCAGTTCTTC. It specifies CASLTSGYNEQFF.

This clonotype appeared a few times. The chain joins TRBV7-9 to TRBJ1-1, with unresolved D. Trimming took off 1 base at V and 2 bases at J, with 11 bases between the two ends. CDR3 length equals 15 residues. CDR1 is SEHNR and CDR2 is FQNEAQ in the germline V gene (reference sequence). CDR3: CASSLGSGKNTEAFF. Written as DNA, the CDR3 is TGTGCCAGCAGCTTAGGTTCGGGGAAAAACACTGAAGCTTTCTTT. The complete variable domain, with remaining parts taken from reference TRBV7-9 and TRBJ1-1, reads DTGVSQNPRHKITKRGQNVTFRCDPISEHNRLYWYRQTLGQGPEFLTYFQNEAQLEKSRLLSDRFSAERPKGSFSTLEIQRTEQGDSAMYLCASSLGSGKNTEAFFGQGTRLTVV.

CDR3 region: CSARVGGATDTQYF. The CDR3 nucleotides are TGCAGTGCTAGAGTGGGAGGGGCAACAGATACGCAGTATTTT. This chain uses TRBV20-1 with TRBJ2-3, with 7 bases identical to TRBD2. Germline V gene data show CDR1 as DFQATT and CDR2 as SNEGSKA (reference sequence). The CDR3 spans 14 residues. V trimming: 1 base; J trimming: 3 bases; junction bases outside the gene matches: 4.

The V and J genes are TRBV3-1 and TRBJ1-2; the match to TRBD1 covers 8 bases. CDR1 and CDR2 (germline): LGHDT, YNNKEL (reference sequence). The CDR3 consists of 15 residues. V shed 2 bases and J 5 bases; nucleotides not matched to a gene: 7. The CDR3 DNA reads as TGTGCCAGCAGCCAACTCGGACAGGGAAGTTATGGCTACACCTTC. Protein sequence: CASSQLGQGSYGYTF.

This chain uses TRBV3-1 with TRBJ2-7; 7 bases match TRBD1. With 2 bases clipped from V and 2 bases from J, the junction kept 9 bases outside the gene matches. Germline CDR1 and CDR2: LGHDT and YNNKEL (reference sequence). The CDR3 runs 16 residues. CDR3 in DNA: TGTGCCAGCAGCCAACTAGACAGGGTCGGTCCCTACGAGCAGTACTTC. It encodes CASSQLDRVGPYEQYF.

This clonotype was picked up a small number of times. This chain uses TRBV6-1 with TRBJ1-2, with 12 nucleotides matching TRBD1. The V gene's germline CDR1 is MNHNS and CDR2 SASEGT. The CDR3 length is 14 residues. After removal of 7 bases from V and 7 bases from J, the junction contained 7 bases not matched to a gene. CDR3 coding DNA: TGTGCCAGCACCCGGGACAGGGGGCAGTTTGGCTACACCTTC. Translated, it gives CASTRDRGQFGYTF.

The J gene is TRBJ1-5, the V gene TRBV19, with 7 bases lining up with TRBD1. The CDR3 length is 11 residues. V was clipped by 10 bases and J by 11 bases; unmatched bases: 8. The germline gives CDR1 LNHDA, CDR2 SQIVND (reference sequence). CDR3 DNA: TGTGCCACCGGACAGGCACAGACCCAGCATTTT. Translated: CATGQAQTQHF.

Points on this clonotype: A much larger clone is a single base away; this may be a read error. The chain employs TRBV15 and TRBJ2-7, with a possible D match to TRBD2 (7 bases). Trimming left V 0 bases short and J 7 bases short, with 19 bases between. The CDR3 contains 16 residues. Germline V CDR1 and CDR2: LNHNV, YYDKDF (reference sequence). The CDR3: CATSRDSGGLVNEQYF. In DNA form, the CDR3 reads TGTGCCACCAGCAGAGATTCGGGGGGCCTTGTCAATGAGCAGTACTTC. The full variable domain, in which reference TRBV15 and TRBJ2-7 provide the parts outside the CDR3, is DAMVIQNPRYQVTQFGKPVTLSCSQTLNHNVMYWYQQKSSQAPKLLFHYYDKDFNNEADTPDNFQSRRPNTSFCFLDIRSPGLGDTAMYLCATSRDSGGLVNEQYFGPGTRLTVT.

The chain carries TRBV7-9 and TRBJ2-2, with 7 bases aligning to TRBD1. The CDR3 runs 14 residues. V dropped 4 bases and J dropped 5; count of bases not matched to a gene: 4. Germline-derived CDR1 and CDR2 are SEHNR and FQNEAQ (reference sequence). The CDR3 reads CASSWAGGTGELFF. DNA for the CDR3: TGTGCCAGCAGCTGGGCAGGGGGAACCGGGGAGCTGTTTTTT.

Details on this clonotype: One base away lies a much larger clone, so this may be a sequencing read error. The J gene is TRBJ2-5, the V gene TRBV28, with a tentative D call TRBD2 (5 bases). The V gene's germline CDR1 is MDHEN and CDR2 SYDVKM. V was cut by 4 bases and J by 11 bases, with 35 bases left in between. The CDR3 consists of 19 residues. The CDR3 spells CASSSPPRTRWAAHNEQYF. The CDR3 nucleotides are TGTGCCAGCAGTTCTCCTCCCCGGACTCGATGGGCGGCACACAATGAGCAGTACTTC.

The rearrangement uses TRBV20-1 and TRBJ2-1, with 11 bases aligning to TRBD2. The end of the DNA fits TRBJ2-7 better, so the J call may be wrong. Germline values: CDR1 DFQATT, CDR2 SNEGSKA (reference sequence). The CDR3 consists of 15 residues. The CDR3 DNA is TGCAGTGCTACTAGCGGGGGGCGCTCCTACAATGAGCAGTACTTC. Protein: CSATSGGRSYNEQYF.

This clonotype was recorded a few times. CDR3 nucleotide sequence: TGTGCCAGCAGGGCTAAGACTAGCGGGAGCAACAATGAGCAGTACTTC. Translating gives CASRAKTSGSNNEQYF. The rearrangement links TRBV12-3 or TRBV12-4 to TRBJ2-7, with TRBD2 matching 12 bases. Trimming at V came to 6 bases and at J to 7 bases, leaving 13 bases not matched to a gene. The CDR3 spans 16 residues.

The V call is TRBV7-2, the J call TRBJ1-2; no clear D gene. V shed 1 base and J shed 0 bases, with 12 bases lying between them. This CDR3 has 16 residues. Germline-derived CDR1 and CDR2 are SGHTA and FQGNSA. CDR3 protein: CASSLGLGRANYGYTF. CDR3 nucleotide sequence: TGTGCCAGCAGCTTAGGGCTGGGGAGAGCTAACTATGGCTACACCTTC.

The chain links TRBV2 to TRBJ2-1, with D unclear. This CDR3 comprises 15 residues. V shed 2 bases and J shed 2 bases, with 10 bases lying between them. Germline V gene sequence: CDR1 SNHLY, CDR2 FYNNEI. CDR3 coding DNA: TGTGCCAGCAGTGAATTGCTCCCCACCTACAATGAGCAGTTCTTC. Residues: CASSELLPTYNEQFF.

The V gene is TRBV5-1, the J gene TRBJ2-3, with 11 bases that match TRBD2. CDR3 size: 16 residues. Unmatched junction bases numbered 13, after V lost 8 bases and J lost 5 bases. Germline assignment: CDR1 SGHRS and CDR2 YFSETQ. CDR3 nucleotide sequence: TGCGCCAGGAGGGAAGGGACTAGCGGAGGGCGAGATACGCAGTATTTT. Protein sequence: CARREGTSGGRDTQYF.

In its sample, this clonotype was seen a few times. This rearrangement joins TRBV15 to TRBJ2-7, with a tentative D call TRBD2 (5 bases). The germline V gene has CDR1 LNHNV and CDR2 YYDKDF (reference sequence). V gave up 1 base and J gave up 3 bases, with 19 bases separating them. The CDR3 consists of 17 residues. CDR3 bases: TGTGCCACCAGCAGAGCTCCTAGACTAAGCGGATTCTACGAGCAGTACTTC. This translates into CATSRAPRLSGFYEQYF. Based on the CDR3 plus reference TRBV15 and TRBJ2-7, the full variable domain is DAMVIQNPRYQVTQFGKPVTLSCSQTLNHNVMYWYQQKSSQAPKLLFHYYDKDFNNEADTPDNFQSRRPNTSFCFLDIRSPGLGDTAMYLCATSRAPRLSGFYEQYFGPGTRLTVT.

In its sample, this clonotype was seen many times. At one of its ends the junction is not consistent with the germline gene, which may arise from a read error. The J gene is TRBJ2-1, the V gene TRBV14; D remains unclear. Looked up from germline, CDR1 is SGHDN and CDR2 is FVKESK. CDR3 size: 15 residues. In DNA, the CDR3 is TGCGCCAGCAGCCAAGACCCCGGCTCCTACAATGAGCAGTTCTTC. Protein sequence: CASSQDPGSYNEQFF.

For this clonotype: A read error is possible here, since a much larger clone lies one base away. This chain connects TRBV7-2 to TRBJ2-1; D perhaps matches TRBD2 (6 bases). With the DNA end fitting TRBJ2-7 better, the J assignment may be wrong. Germline values: CDR1 SGHTA, CDR2 FQGNSA. The CDR3 has 16 residues. The CDR3: CASSLDPGLPYNEQYF. In DNA, the CDR3 is TGTGCCAGCAGCTTAGATCCGGGACTCCCATACAATGAGCAGTACTTC.

The chain links TRBV25-1 to TRBJ1-2; D is perhaps TRBD1 (5 bases). The length of the CDR3 is 15 residues. Trimming removed 3 bases at V and 5 bases at J, with 16 bases between. Germline loops: CDR1 MGHDK, CDR2 SYGVNS. The CDR3 sequence is CASSDGAGTVYGYTF. The CDR3 DNA sequence: TGTGCCAGCAGTGATGGGGCAGGGACTGTGTATGGCTACACCTTC.

The genes are TRBV27 and TRBJ2-7; TRBD1 aligns across 9 bases. Per germline, CDR1 MNHEY and CDR2 SMNVEV (reference sequence). The CDR3 has 15 residues. The trim removed 4 bases at V and 7 bases at J, leaving 11 bases unmatched. CDR3: CASSSTGGRYNEQYF. The CDR3, as DNA: TGTGCCAGCAGTTCTACAGGGGGCAGATACAATGAGCAGTACTTC.

This chain links TRBV29-1 with TRBJ1-1, with D tentatively TRBD1 (6 bases). The CDR3 covers 13 residues. Trimming shortened V by 7 bases and J by 3 bases, and 15 bases separated the two germline ends. Per the germline V gene, CDR1 is SQVTM and CDR2 is ANQGSEA. CDR3 sequence reads: CSANTGIYTEAFF. CDR3 nucleotides: TGCAGCGCCAACACAGGGATATACACTGAAGCTTTCTTT.

This clonotype was seen only a few times. This rearrangement joins TRBV28 to TRBJ2-1; D is tentatively TRBD1 or TRBD2 (5 bases each). The tail of the sequence fits TRBJ2-7 better, so the J call may be wrong. The germline V gene encodes CDR1 MDHEN and CDR2 SYDVKM. The CDR3 loop spans 17 amino acids. The CDR3 loop reads CASSPPGMGDGADEQYF. As DNA, the CDR3 is TGTGCCAGCAGTCCCCCGGGGATGGGAGACGGGGCGGACGAGCAGTACTTC.

The CDR3 loop reads CASSGGGRLNEQFF. The CDR3 bases are TGCGCCAGCTCTGGTGGGGGAAGGCTCAATGAGCAGTTCTTC. V usage is TRBV10-2 and J usage is TRBJ2-1; D could derive from TRBD1 or TRBD2 (5 bases each). CDR3 length: 14 amino acids. In germline, CDR1 is WSHSY, CDR2 SAAADI. V was clipped by 8 bases and J by 6 bases, with 17 bases between them.

This chain uses TRBV20-1 with TRBJ1-2; possible D gene TRBD1, 6 bases. Germline V CDR1 and CDR2: DFQATT, SNEGSKA (reference sequence). This CDR3 spans 13 amino acids. V was pared by 1 base and J by 5 bases, with 11 bases between. The CDR3 here is CSARASQGYGYTF. CDR3 bases: TGCAGTGCTAGAGCCTCTCAGGGGTATGGCTACACCTTC.